This TCR beta chain came from a study of type 1 and type 2 diabetes patients. Genomic DNA was the PCR template. A primer set of 30 forward and 13 reverse primers amplified the CDR3. TCRdb passed the multiplex PCR reads through MiXCR, listing each CDR3 protein once. The sample holds fewer than 300,000 distinct CDR3 sequences, more than 40% seen once. Germline CDR1 and CDR2: SGHTA and FQGNSA. V lost 3 bases to trimming and J lost 6 bases, with 17 bases between them. This CDR3 has 15 amino acids. The clonotype comes from a young man with type 2 diabetes. Sequencing was performed on peripheral blood mononuclear cells (PBMCs). The chain carries TRBV7-2 and TRBJ2-5; D unclear. In DNA form, the CDR3 reads TGTGCCAGCAGCTTTCCCCGGACGGGTTCACAGACCCAGTACTTC. Translating gives CASSFPRTGSQTQYF.